The entry that follows covers one TCR beta chain sequence. These data belong to a study of blood T cell repertoires in COVID-19. Whole-study context: Samples came from the United States, Italy and Spain, spanning acute and convalescent COVID-19. In each case, the material was cDNA or gDNA derived from T cells, B-cell-depleted T cells, or PBMCs.

The V gene's germline CDR1 is SNHLY and CDR2 FYNNEI. J lost 7 bases, V lost 6 bases, and 6 bases had no gene match. The CDR3 is 14 residues long. Using immunoSEQ multiplex PCR, the repertoire was profiled, and TCRdb retains in-frame clones only, with some absent. Of 84,000 or so clones listed, 83% were seen once; the top ten hold 39%. This rearrangement joins TRBV2 to TRBJ1-6, with TRBD1 matching 7 bases. Sequenced material: peripheral blood. The TCR comes from a man older than 75 with active or convalescent COVID-19. CDR3 nucleotides: TGTGCCAGCAGAGCCGGGACAGCCAATTCACCCCTCCACTTT. Its translation is CASRAGTANSPLHF.